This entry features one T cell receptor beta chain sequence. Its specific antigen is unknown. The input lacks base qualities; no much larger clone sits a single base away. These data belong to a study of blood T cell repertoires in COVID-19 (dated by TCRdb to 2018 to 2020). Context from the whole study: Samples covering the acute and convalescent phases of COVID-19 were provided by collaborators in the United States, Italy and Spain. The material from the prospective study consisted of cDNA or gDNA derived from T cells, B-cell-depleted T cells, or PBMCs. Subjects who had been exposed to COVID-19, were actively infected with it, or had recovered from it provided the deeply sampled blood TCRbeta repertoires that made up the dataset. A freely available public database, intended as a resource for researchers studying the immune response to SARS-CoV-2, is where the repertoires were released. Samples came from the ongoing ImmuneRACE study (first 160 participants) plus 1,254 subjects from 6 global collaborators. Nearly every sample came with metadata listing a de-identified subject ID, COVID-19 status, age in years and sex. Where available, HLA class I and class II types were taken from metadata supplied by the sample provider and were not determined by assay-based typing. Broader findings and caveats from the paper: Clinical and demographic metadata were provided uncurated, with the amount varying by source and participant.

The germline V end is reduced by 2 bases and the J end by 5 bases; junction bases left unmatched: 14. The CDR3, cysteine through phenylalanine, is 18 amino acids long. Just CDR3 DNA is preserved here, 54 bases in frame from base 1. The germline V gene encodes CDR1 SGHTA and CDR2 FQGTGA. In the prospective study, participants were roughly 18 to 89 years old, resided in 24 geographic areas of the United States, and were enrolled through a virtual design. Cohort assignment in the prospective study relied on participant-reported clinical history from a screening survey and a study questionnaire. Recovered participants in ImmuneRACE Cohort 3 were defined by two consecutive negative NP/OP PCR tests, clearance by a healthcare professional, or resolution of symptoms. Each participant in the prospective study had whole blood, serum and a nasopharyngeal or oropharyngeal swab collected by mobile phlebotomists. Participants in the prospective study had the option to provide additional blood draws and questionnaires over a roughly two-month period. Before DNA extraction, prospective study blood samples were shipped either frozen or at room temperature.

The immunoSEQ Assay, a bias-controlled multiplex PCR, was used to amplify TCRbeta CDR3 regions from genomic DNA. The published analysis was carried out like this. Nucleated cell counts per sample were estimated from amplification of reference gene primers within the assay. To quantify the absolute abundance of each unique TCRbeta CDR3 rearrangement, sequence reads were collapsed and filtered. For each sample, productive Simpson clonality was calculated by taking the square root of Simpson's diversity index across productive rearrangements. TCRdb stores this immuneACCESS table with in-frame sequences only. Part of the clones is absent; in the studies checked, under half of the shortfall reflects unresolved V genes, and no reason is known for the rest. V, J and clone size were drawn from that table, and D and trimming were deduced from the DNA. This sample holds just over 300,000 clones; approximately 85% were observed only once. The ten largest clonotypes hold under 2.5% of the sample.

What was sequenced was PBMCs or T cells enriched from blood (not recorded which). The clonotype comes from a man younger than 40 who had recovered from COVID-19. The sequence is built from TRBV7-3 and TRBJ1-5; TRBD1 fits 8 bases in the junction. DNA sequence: TGTGCCAGCAGCTTAGTTCCAAGTTCGTCAGGGGGCCATCAGCCCCAGCATTTT. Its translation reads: CASSLVPSSSGGHQPQHF.